This is a list of T cell receptor beta chains from one sample in a study of T cell responses to AZD1222 COVID-19 vaccine. TCRdb keeps only in-frame clones here, not all; method: immunoSEQ multiplex PCR. The table has about 93,000 clones, approximately 86% seen once. The sequencing used peripheral blood, collected on day 0 of AZD1222 vaccination. These receptors came from an adult in good health. CDR3s include the opening cysteine and the closing phenylalanine or tryptophan. Each record gives: V gene, J gene, CDR3 protein.

V: TRBV4-2
J: TRBJ1-5
CDR3: CASSQEGDYSNQPQHF

V: TRBV11-2
J: TRBJ1-3
CDR3: CASSLAQGPHIYF

V: TRBV11-3
J: TRBJ2-5
CDR3: CASRSGTAEMETQYF

V: TRBV5-1
J: TRBJ2-1
CDR3: CASSFRNEQFF

V: TRBV5-1
J: TRBJ2-1
CDR3: CASSFTGDNEQFF

V: TRBV2
J: TRBJ2-3
CDR3: CASSDQTSSTDTQYF

V: TRBV19
J: TRBJ2-1
CDR3: CASRTGKSSYNEQFF

V: TRBV29-1
J: TRBJ2-5
CDR3: CSARGLAGGGSQETQYF

V: TRBV24-1
J: TRBJ1-2
CDR3: CATSQTGGANYGYTF

V: TRBV11-1
J: TRBJ2-3
CDR3: CASSPLLTDTQYF

V: TRBV29-1
J: TRBJ2-7
CDR3: CSASTGRGEQYF

V: TRBV5-4
J: TRBJ1-2
CDR3: CASSFGSYGYTF

V: TRBV5-1
J: TRBJ1-3
CDR3: CASSYDGGSGNTIYF

V: TRBV5-1
J: TRBJ2-5
CDR3: CASKAQETQYF

V: TRBV10-3
J: TRBJ1-5
CDR3: CAISESEGNQPQHF

V: TRBV6-5
J: TRBJ1-2
CDR3: CASRKGRGGYTF

V: TRBV28
J: TRBJ2-7
CDR3: CASSNEDEQYF

V: TRBV4-2
J: TRBJ2-5
CDR3: CASSTRSGRALETQYF

V: TRBV2
J: TRBJ1-1
CDR3: CASTPGYLANTEAFF

V: TRBV15
J: TRBJ2-1
CDR3: CATSRDGAGAPAYNEQFF

V: TRBV5-4
J: TRBJ2-2
CDR3: CASSLGVVWNTGELFF

V: TRBV15
J: TRBJ2-1
CDR3: CATSRALTGTTKEQFF

V: TRBV7-6
J: TRBJ2-7
CDR3: CASSLGRGPRSYEQYF

V: TRBV29-1
J: TRBJ2-2
CDR3: CSVLKQETGELFF

V: TRBV5-1
J: TRBJ2-2
CDR3: CASSITRGELFF

V: TRBV27
J: TRBJ1-2
CDR3: CASSLSAGAAWGYTF

V: TRBV2
J: TRBJ1-1
CDR3: CASSEIQNTEAFF

V: TRBV5-8
J: TRBJ1-5
CDR3: CASSGRQGAASNQPQHF

V: TRBV11-1
J: TRBJ1-1
CDR3: CASSTGQVLEAFF

V: TRBV5-1
J: TRBJ2-1
CDR3: CASSPQPKGVTNEQFF

V: TRBV29-1
J: TRBJ1-3
CDR3: CSVLQDISGNTIYF

V: TRBV6-6
J: TRBJ1-5
CDR3: CASSYSTQPNQPQHF

V: TRBV4-2
J: TRBJ1-2
CDR3: CASSQDTGANYGYTF

V: TRBV5-4
J: TRBJ2-7
CDR3: CASSRTGVNEQYF

V: TRBV7-2
J: TRBJ1-1
CDR3: CASSLAGGQGAYTEAFF

V: TRBV6-4
J: TRBJ2-7
CDR3: CASRGYEQYF

V: TRBV7-8
J: TRBJ2-3
CDR3: CASSLGTGNTDTQYF

V: TRBV30
J: TRBJ1-2
CDR3: CAWSVRARDPENYGYTF

V: TRBV7-8
J: TRBJ1-5
CDR3: CASSPVSTGTVLKPQHF

V: TRBV12-3/TRBV12-4
J: TRBJ1-5
CDR3: CASSRDRQPQHF

V: TRBV5-8
J: TRBJ2-3
CDR3: CASSLDPEDTQYF

V: TRBV30
J: TRBJ2-1
CDR3: CAWSTRNEQFF

V: TRBV11-2
J: TRBJ1-1
CDR3: CASSFHGYRDRAVPEAFF

V: TRBV4-3
J: TRBJ2-2
CDR3: CASSQEWLAVNTGELFF

V: TRBV14
J: TRBJ2-2
CDR3: CASSRGTNTGELFF

V: TRBV10-1
J: TRBJ2-1
CDR3: CASSGTSRGKNYNEQFF

V: TRBV18
J: TRBJ1-4
CDR3: CASSPQGRATNEKLFF

V: TRBV30
J: TRBJ1-4
CDR3: CAFSYQGGWDEKLFF

V: TRBV24-1
J: TRBJ2-6
CDR3: CATSDLAPGANVLTF

V: TRBV6-4
J: TRBJ2-2
CDR3: CASSRTSGGSNTGELFF

V: TRBV4-1
J: TRBJ2-5
CDR3: CASSQEGSGSETQYF

V: TRBV24-1
J: TRBJ2-1
CDR3: CATSDYMFEQFF

V: TRBV7-8
J: TRBJ2-1
CDR3: CASSQGLAGGRRYNEQFF

V: TRBV18
J: TRBJ2-1
CDR3: CASSRTSGRLNEQFF

V: TRBV30
J: TRBJ1-1
CDR3: CAWSTGTGAQDDEAFF

V: TRBV7-9
J: TRBJ2-3
CDR3: CASRQDSTDTQYF

V: TRBV19
J: TRBJ1-1
CDR3: CASSVGEWMNTEAFF

V: TRBV18
J: TRBJ2-7
CDR3: CASSTGVSGFEQYF